The TCR beta chain under discussion was sequenced for a study of human T cells and chemical hapten exposure. At the level of the study: There were per-sample TCR yield variations, arising mainly from small pooled library volume differences.

The time point is: patch test 1, 2 weeks after DPC sensitization. Noted treatment: therapeutic diphenylcyclopropenone sensitization with weekly scalp DPC. Every patch test was put on after a blood sample was taken. MiXCR, run by TCRdb on the RACE reads, gives a single entry per CDR3 protein. The table shows fewer than 400,000 distinct CDR3 sequences, with 5.5% to 8% occurring only once. This receptor was obtained from a woman aged 18 to 35 with alopecia areata. Some clones in this sample may be carry-over from other donors' samples. This material consisted of whole blood, taken in connection with sensitization to the hapten diphenylcyclopropenone (DPC).

The CDR3 region has the DNA TGTGCCAGCTCACCAGTGGGGGGGGTGCCACAACGGCCGCAGTATTTT. It is translated as CASSPVGGVPQRPQYF. The chain has TRBV18 and TRBJ2-3; TRBD2 matches 7 bases. J lost 10 bases, V lost 2 bases, and 15 bases had no gene match. Germline CDR1 KGHSH, CDR2 LQKENI. The CDR3 is 16 amino acids.